The rows below give T cell receptor beta chains drawn from one sample of a study of blood T cell repertoires in COVID-19. TCRdb keeps only in-frame clones here, not all; method: immunoSEQ multiplex PCR. The sample includes 95,000 to 150,000 clones, 86% of them seen just once. Sequenced: peripheral blood. These receptors all come from a human donor in a cohort sampled during active COVID-19. Each CDR3 is given with its conserved first and last residue. The order of the fields is J gene, CDR3 length, D gene, clone size, V gene, CDR3 DNA, CDR3 protein. A D gene is named only where the DNA matches it firmly. The listing skips clone size in some rows; elsewhere it reads once, few, many or a size class.

TRBJ2-1 | 17 | TRBD2 | . | TRBV29-1 | TGCAGCGTTGAGGGAGTCTATTGGGGGACTACCTACAATGAGCAGTTCTTC | CSVEGVYWGTTYNEQFF
TRBJ2-7 | 14 | TRBD1 | . | TRBV10-3 | TGTGCCATCTCAACAGGGGAGAAGTCCTACGAGCAGTACTTC | CAISTGEKSYEQYF
TRBJ2-1 | 15 | TRBD1 | . | TRBV19 | TGTGCCAGTAGTATCGGACAGGGGTCCTACAATGAGCAGTTCTTC | CASSIGQGSYNEQFF
TRBJ2-7 | 15 | TRBD1 | . | TRBV24-1 | TGTGCCACCAGTGATTTCAGAGGACAGGGGAAGGAGCAGTACTTC | CATSDFRGQGKEQYF
TRBJ2-7 | 15 | . | . | TRBV7-7 | TGTGCCAGCAGCTTAGGTTCAGGGGCACAATACGAGCAGTACTTC | CASSLGSGAQYEQYF
TRBJ2-3 | 12 | TRBD2 | . | TRBV18 | TGTGCAGCCGGGGGGGGAAGAGATACGCAGTATTTT | CAAGGGRDTQYF
TRBJ1-1 | 13 | . | . | TRBV19 | TGTGCCAGTAGCCCCCGAGAGAACACTGAAGCTTTCTTT | CASSPRENTEAFF
TRBJ1-2 | 13 | . | . | TRBV7-2 | TGTGCCAGCAGCTCGGCGGCGGGCTATGGCTACACCTTC | CASSSAAGYGYTF
TRBJ1-6 | 15 | . | . | TRBV27 | TGTGCCAGCAATTTTCACCCGAGATATAATTCACCCCTCCACTTT | CASNFHPRYNSPLHF
TRBJ2-1 | 10 | . | once | TRBV20-1 | TGCAGTGCTATCTTTAATGAGCAGTTCTTC | CSAIFNEQFF
TRBJ1-3 | 14 | . | . | TRBV19 | TGTGCCAGTAAACTCTCTATCTCTGGAAACACCATATATTTT | CASKLSISGNTIYF
TRBJ2-5 | 11 | . | . | TRBV5-1 | TGCGCCAGCATGCGGCAAGAGACCCAGTACTTC | CASMRQETQYF
TRBJ1-4 | 15 | . | . | TRBV18 | TGTGCCAGCTCACAAACCGAGGGAATGGGTGAAAAACTGTTTTTT | CASSQTEGMGEKLFF
TRBJ2-7 | 16 | TRBD2 | . | TRBV18 | TGTGCCAGCTCACCACGCCTAGCGGGGGGGGGCAGCGAGCAGTACTTC | CASSPRLAGGGSEQYF
TRBJ2-1 | 15 | TRBD2 | . | TRBV6-4 | TGTGCCAGCAGAGATAGCGGGAGGGCAGGAAATGAGCAGTTCTTC | CASRDSGRAGNEQFF
TRBJ2-1 | 15 | TRBD2 | . | TRBV5-4 | TGTGCCAGCAGCTTGGTAGCGGGCCCCTACAATGAGCAGTTCTTC | CASSLVAGPYNEQFF
TRBJ1-5 | 17 | . | . | TRBV19 | TGTGCCAGTAGTATCTTAGAAGAGGCCGCAATTGGTCAGCCCCAGCATTTT | CASSILEEAAIGQPQHF
TRBJ1-2 | 14 | . | few | TRBV2 | TGTGCCAGCAGAATAACCGAATCGGGACTTGGCTACACCTTC | CASRITESGLGYTF
TRBJ2-1 | 14 | TRBD1 | . | TRBV7-9 | TGTGCCAGCAGCTACCGACAGGGGTACAATGAGCAGTTCTTC | CASSYRQGYNEQFF
TRBJ1-1 | 17 | TRBD1 | few | TRBV18 | TGTGCCAGCTCACCACTCGGGACAGGGGGATCATACACTGAAGCTTTCTTT | CASSPLGTGGSYTEAFF
TRBJ1-2 | 15 | TRBD1 | . | TRBV6-6 | TGTGCCAGCAGTTACACGGACAGGATAGAGTATGGCTACACCTTC | CASSYTDRIEYGYTF
TRBJ1-5 | 13 | TRBD1 | . | TRBV6-6 | TGTGCCAGCAGTTATCAGGGGGCTCAGCCCCAGCATTTT | CASSYQGAQPQHF
TRBJ1-6 | 14 | TRBD1 | . | TRBV30 | TGTGCCTGGAGTTTGACAGGGGAGAATTCACCCCTCCACTTT | CAWSLTGENSPLHF
TRBJ2-5 | 12 | TRBD1 | . | TRBV5-4 | TGTGCCAGCAGCTCGGGGCAGGGGGCGGCGTACTTC | CASSSGQGAAYF
TRBJ1-3 | 13 | . | . | TRBV7-2 | TGTGCCAGCAGCTTAGTTCAAGGAAACACCATATATTTT | CASSLVQGNTIYF
TRBJ1-2 | 15 | TRBD1 | . | TRBV24-1 | TGTGCCACCAGTGATAACGGCAGGGGGAACTATGGCTACACCTTC | CATSDNGRGNYGYTF